This entry is about one TCR beta chain. V lost 2 bases and J lost 1, with 8 bases in between. Germline V gene lookup returns CDR1 SQVTM and CDR2 ANQGSEA. The CDR3 has 14 residues. The data derive from a study of cytomegalovirus exposure and HLA in healthy donors. Primers included in the PCR were 60 Vbeta and 13 Jbeta primers. The assay was immunoSEQ multiplex PCR, and TCRdb's table has in-frame clones only and misses some. Of approximately 150,000 clones listed, about three quarters were seen once; the top ten hold 2.8%. Sequencing was carried out using PBMCs. V is TRBV29-1 and J is TRBJ2-2; D is unclear. The TCR was taken from a woman between 25 and 40 years old in good health and CMV-seronegative. The DNA for the CDR3 is TGCAGCGTTGAAAGAGGAGTGAACACCGGGGAGCTGTTTTTT. Its translation: CSVERGVNTGELFF.